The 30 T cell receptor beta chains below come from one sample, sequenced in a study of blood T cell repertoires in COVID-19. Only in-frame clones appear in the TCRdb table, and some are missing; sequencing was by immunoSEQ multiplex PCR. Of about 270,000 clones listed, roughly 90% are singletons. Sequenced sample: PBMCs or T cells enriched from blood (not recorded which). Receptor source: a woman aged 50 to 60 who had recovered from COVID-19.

CDR3 sequence (DNA): TGTGCCAGCAGCGGACAGAGCTCCTATAATTCACCCCTCCACTTT. Protein sequence: CASSGQSSYNSPLHF. This sequence joins TRBV9 and TRBJ1-6, with D possibly being TRBD1 (5 bases). Trimming pared 3 bases from V and 0 bases from J, leaving 7 bases between. The length of the CDR3 is 15 residues. Per germline, CDR1 SGDLS and CDR2 YYNGEE.

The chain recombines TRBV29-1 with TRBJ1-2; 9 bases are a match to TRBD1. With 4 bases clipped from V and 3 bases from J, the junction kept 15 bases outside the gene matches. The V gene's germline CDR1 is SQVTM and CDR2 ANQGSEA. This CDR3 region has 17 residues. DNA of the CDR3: TGCAGCGTTGTTTTTCTCCGGGACAGGGCGAGTGACTATGGCTACACCTTC. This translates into CSVVFLRDRASDYGYTF.

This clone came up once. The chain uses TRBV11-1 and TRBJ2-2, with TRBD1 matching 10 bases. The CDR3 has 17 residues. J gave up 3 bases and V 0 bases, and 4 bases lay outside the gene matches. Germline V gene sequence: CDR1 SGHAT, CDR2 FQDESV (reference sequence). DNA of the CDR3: TGTGCCAGCAGCTTAGCGGGACAGGGGCGTTACACCGGGGAGCTGTTTTTT. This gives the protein CASSLAGQGRYTGELFF.

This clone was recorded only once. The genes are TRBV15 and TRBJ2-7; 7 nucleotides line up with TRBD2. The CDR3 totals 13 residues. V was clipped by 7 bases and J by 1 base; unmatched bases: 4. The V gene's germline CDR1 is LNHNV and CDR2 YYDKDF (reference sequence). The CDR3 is CATNIAGSYEQYF. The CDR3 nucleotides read TGTGCCACCAACATAGCGGGTTCCTACGAGCAGTACTTC.

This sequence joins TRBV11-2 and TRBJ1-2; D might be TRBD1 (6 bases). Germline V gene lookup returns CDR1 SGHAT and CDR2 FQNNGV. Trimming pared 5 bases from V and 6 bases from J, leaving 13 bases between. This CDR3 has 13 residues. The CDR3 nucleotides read TGTGCCAGCAGCCCCGCGGACAGAAATGGCTACACCTTC. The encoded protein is CASSPADRNGYTF.

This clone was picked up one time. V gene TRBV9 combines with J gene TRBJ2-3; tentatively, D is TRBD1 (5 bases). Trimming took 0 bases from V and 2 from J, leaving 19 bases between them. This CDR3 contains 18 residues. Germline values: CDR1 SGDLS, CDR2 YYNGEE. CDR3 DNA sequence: TGTGCCAGCAGCGTAGCTTTGGGCGTGGGGCCTTCCACAGATACGCAGTATTTT. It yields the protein CASSVALGVGPSTDTQYF.

The CDR3 protein is CASTRNWGRRDYGYTF. The CDR3 DNA reads TGTGCCAGCACGCGGAATTGGGGGCGCAGGGACTATGGCTACACCTTC. The chain uses TRBV27 and TRBJ1-2, with D possibly being TRBD1 (6 bases). The CDR3 is made up of 16 amino acids. Germline V gene sequence: CDR1 MNHEY, CDR2 SMNVEV (reference sequence). Trimming removed 7 bases at V and 3 bases at J, with 21 bases between.

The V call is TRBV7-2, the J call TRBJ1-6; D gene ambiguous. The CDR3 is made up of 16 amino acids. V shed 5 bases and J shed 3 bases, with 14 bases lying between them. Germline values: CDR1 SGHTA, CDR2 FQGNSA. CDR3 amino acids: CASSPYHRGYNSPLHF. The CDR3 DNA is TGTGCCAGCAGCCCTTATCATCGGGGCTATAATTCACCCCTCCACTTT.

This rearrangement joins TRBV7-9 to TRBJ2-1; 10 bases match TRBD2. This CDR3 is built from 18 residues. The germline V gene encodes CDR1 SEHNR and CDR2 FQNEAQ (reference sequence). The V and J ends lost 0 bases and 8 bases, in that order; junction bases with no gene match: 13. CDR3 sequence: CASSLALVVTSGIDEQFF. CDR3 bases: TGTGCCAGCAGCTTAGCGCTAGTTGTAACTAGCGGGATCGATGAGCAGTTCTTC.

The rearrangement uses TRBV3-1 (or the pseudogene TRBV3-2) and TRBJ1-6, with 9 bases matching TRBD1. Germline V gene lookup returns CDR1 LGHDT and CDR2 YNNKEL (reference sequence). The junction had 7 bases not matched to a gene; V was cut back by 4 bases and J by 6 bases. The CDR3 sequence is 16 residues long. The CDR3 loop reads CASSLGTGRGNSPLHF. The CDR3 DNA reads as TGTGCCAGCAGCCTGGGGACAGGGAGGGGTAATTCACCCCTCCACTTT.

The CDR3 DNA is TGTGCCAGCAGCCGGACAGTGAACACTGAAGCTTTCTTT. As protein: CASSRTVNTEAFF. V gene TRBV3-1 (or the pseudogene TRBV3-2) combines with J gene TRBJ1-1; TRBD1 might be the D (6 bases). The CDR3 is 13 residues long. Germline CDR1 LGHDT, CDR2 YNNKEL (reference sequence). Trimming took 4 bases from V and 0 from J, leaving 6 bases between them.

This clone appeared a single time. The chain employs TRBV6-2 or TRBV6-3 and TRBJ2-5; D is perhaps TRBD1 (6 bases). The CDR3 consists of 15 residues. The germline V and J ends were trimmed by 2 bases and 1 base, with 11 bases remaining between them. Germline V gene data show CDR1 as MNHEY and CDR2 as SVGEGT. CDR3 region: CASSYLQGSQETQYF. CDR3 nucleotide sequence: TGTGCCAGCAGTTACCTACAGGGTAGCCAAGAGACCCAGTACTTC.

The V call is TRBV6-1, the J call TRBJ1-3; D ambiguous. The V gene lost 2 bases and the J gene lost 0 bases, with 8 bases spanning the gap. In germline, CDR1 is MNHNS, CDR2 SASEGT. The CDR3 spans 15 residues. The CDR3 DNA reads TGTGCCAGCAGTGAATGGAGGGTCTCTGGAAACACCATATATTTT. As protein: CASSEWRVSGNTIYF.

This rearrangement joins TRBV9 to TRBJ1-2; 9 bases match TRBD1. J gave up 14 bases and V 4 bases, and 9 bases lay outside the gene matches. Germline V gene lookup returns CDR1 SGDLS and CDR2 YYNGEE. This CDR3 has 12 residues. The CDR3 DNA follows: TGTGCCAGCAGCACCGGGACAGGGTCAGAAACCTTC. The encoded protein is CASSTGTGSETF.

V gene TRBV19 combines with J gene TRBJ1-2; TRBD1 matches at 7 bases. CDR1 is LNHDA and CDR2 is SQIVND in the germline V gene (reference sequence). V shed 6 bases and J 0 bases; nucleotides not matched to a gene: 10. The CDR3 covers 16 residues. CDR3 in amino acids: CASSRRQGSTNYGYTF. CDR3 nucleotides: TGTGCCAGTAGCCGCCGACAGGGATCTACTAACTATGGCTACACCTTC.

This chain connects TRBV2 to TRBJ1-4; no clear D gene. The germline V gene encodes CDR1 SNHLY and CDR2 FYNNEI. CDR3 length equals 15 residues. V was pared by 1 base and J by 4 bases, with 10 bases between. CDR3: CASSEGSSFNEKLFF. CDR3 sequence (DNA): TGTGCCAGCAGTGAAGGATCTAGCTTTAATGAAAAACTGTTTTTT.

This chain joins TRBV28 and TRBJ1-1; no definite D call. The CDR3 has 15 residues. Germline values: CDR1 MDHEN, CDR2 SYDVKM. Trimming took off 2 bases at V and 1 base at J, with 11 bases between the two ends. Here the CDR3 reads CASSLLEPTNTEAFF. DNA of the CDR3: TGTGCCAGCAGTTTACTCGAGCCCACGAACACTGAAGCTTTCTTT.

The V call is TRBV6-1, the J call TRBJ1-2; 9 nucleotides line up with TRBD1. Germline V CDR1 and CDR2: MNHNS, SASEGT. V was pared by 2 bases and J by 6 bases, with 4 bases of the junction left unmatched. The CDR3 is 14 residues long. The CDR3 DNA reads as TGTGCCAGCAGTGAAACAGGGGGCTTAAATGGCTACACCTTC. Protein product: CASSETGGLNGYTF.

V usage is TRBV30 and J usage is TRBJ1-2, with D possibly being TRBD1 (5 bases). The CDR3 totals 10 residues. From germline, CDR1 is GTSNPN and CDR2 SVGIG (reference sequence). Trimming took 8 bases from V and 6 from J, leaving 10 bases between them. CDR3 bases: TGTGCCGGATGGGGGGATGGCTACACCTTC. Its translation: CAGWGDGYTF.

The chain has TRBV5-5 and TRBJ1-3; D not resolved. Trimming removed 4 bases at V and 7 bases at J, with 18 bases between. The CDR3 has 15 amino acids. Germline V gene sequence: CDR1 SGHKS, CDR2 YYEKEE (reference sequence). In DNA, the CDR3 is TGTGCCAGCAGCATACAGATTCCGGGAGGCAACACCATATATTTT. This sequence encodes CASSIQIPGGNTIYF.

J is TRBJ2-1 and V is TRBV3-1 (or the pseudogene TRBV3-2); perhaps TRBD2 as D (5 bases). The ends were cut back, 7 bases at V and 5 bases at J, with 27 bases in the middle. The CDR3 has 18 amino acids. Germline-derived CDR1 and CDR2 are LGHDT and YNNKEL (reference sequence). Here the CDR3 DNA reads TGTGCCAGCACCCGCCGGGGAGACCCTTCGAAGATTGACAATGAGCAGTTCTTC. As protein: CASTRRGDPSKIDNEQFF.

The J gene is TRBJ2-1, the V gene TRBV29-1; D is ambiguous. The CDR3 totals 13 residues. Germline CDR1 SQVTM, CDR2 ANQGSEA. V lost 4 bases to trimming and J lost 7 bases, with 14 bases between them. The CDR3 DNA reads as TGCAGCGTTGGAATTCCGGCGAGGAATGAGCAGTTCTTC. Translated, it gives CSVGIPARNEQFF.

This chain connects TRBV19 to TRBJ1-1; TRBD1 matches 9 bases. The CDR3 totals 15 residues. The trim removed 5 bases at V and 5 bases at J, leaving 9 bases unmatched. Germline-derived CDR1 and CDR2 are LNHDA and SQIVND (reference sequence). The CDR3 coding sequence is TGTGCCAGTAGTCGGACAGGGGTGAGGGAAACTGAAGCTTTCTTT. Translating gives CASSRTGVRETEAFF.

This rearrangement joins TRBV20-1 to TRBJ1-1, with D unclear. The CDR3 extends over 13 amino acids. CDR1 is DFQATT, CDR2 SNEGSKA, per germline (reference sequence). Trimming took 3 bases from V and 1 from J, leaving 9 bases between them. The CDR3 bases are TGCAGTGCTAGTTTTCAGTCGAACACTGAAGCTTTCTTT. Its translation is CSASFQSNTEAFF.

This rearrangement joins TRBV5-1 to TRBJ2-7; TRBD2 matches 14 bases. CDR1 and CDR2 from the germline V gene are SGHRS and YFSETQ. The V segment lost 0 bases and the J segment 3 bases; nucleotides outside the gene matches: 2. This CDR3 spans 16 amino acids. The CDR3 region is CASSLGLAGGFYEQYF. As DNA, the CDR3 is TGCGCCAGCAGCTTGGGACTAGCGGGGGGGTTCTACGAGCAGTACTTC. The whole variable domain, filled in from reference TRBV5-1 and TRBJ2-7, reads KAGVTQTPRYLIKTRGQQVTLSCSPISGHRSVSWYQQTPGQGLQFLFEYFSETQRNKGNFPGRFSGRQFSNSRSEMNVSTLELGDSALYLCASSLGLAGGFYEQYFGPGTRLTVT.

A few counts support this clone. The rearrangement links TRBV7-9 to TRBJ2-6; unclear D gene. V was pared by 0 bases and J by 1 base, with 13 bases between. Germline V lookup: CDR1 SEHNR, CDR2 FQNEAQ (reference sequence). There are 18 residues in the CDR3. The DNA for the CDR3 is TGTGCCAGCAGCTTAGCGTTGGTGGTTACTTCTGGGGCCAACGTCCTGACTTTC. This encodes CASSLALVVTSGANVLTF.

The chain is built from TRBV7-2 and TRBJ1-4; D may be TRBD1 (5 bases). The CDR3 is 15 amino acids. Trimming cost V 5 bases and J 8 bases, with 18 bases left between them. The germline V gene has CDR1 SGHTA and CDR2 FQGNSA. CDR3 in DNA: TGTGCCAGCAGCGGCCGCTGGGGGGGATACGAAAAACTGTTTTTT. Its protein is CASSGRWGGYEKLFF. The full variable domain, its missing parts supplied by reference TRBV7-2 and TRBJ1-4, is GAGVSQSPSNKVTEKGKDVELRCDPISGHTALYWYRQSLGQGLEFLIYFQGNSAPDKSGLPSDRFSAERTGGSVSTLTIQRTQQEDSAVYLCASSGRWGGYEKLFFGSGTQLSVL.

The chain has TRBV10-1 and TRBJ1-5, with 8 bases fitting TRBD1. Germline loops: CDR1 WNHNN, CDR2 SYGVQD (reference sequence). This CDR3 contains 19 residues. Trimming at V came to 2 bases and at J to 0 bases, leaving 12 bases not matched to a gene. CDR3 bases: TGCGCCAGCAGTGAGATTCGGGGACAGGCCGAGTATAGCAATCAGCCCCAGCATTTT. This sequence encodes CASSEIRGQAEYSNQPQHF.

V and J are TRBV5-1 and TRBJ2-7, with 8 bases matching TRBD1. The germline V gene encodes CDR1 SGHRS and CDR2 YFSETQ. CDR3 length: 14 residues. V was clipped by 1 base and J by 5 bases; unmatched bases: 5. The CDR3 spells CASSLNPTGDEQYF. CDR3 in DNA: TGCGCCAGCAGCTTGAACCCGACAGGGGACGAGCAGTACTTC.

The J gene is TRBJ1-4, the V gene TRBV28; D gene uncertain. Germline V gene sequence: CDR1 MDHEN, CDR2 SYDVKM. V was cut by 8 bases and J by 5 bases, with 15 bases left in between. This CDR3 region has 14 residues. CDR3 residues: CASPSFPFNEKLFF. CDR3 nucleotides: TGTGCCAGCCCCTCGTTTCCCTTCAATGAAAAACTGTTTTTT.